The T cell receptor (beta chain) under discussion was sequenced for a study of blood T cell repertoires in COVID-19. Study summary: Sites across the United States, Italy and Spain contributed samples from acute and convalescent COVID-19. In each case, the material was cDNA or gDNA derived from T cells, B-cell-depleted T cells, or PBMCs.

As processed by the authors: Using reference gene primer amplification, nucleated cell counts were estimated. Data came from immunoSEQ multiplex PCR; TCRdb stores just in-frame clones and leaves some out. Clone size and V and J calls were adopted from that table, with D and trimming inferred from the DNA. The sample yields about 170,000 clones, approximately 79% seen once. Germline loops: CDR1 SGDLS, CDR2 YYNGEE. The J segment lost 7 bases and the V segment lost 0 bases, leaving 6 bases of the junction unmatched. The CDR3 has 17 amino acids. Sequences were obtained from peripheral blood. V gene TRBV9 combines with J gene TRBJ2-1, with 14 bases fitting TRBD2. The receptor was isolated from a woman aged 80 or over with acute or convalescent COVID-19. As DNA, the CDR3 is TGTGCCAGCAGCGTAGCATGGGGACTAGCGGGAGTGAATGAGCAGTTCTTC. Translated, it gives CASSVAWGLAGVNEQFF.